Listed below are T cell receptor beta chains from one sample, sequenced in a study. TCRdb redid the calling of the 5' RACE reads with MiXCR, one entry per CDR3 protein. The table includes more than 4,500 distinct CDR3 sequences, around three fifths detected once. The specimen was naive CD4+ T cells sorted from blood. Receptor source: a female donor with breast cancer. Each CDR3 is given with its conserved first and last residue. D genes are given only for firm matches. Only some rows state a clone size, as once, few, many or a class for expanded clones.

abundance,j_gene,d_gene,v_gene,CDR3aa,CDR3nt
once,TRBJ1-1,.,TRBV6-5,CASSRAGPNTEAFF,TGTGCCAGCAGTCGTGCGGGACCGAACACTGAAGCTTTCTTT
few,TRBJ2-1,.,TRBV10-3,CAIRDSKEQFF,TGTGCCATCAGGGACAGCAAGGAGCAGTTCTTC
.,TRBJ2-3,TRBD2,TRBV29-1,CSVPLSGSPPDTQYF,TGCAGCGTCCCGCTCAGCGGGAGCCCCCCAGATACGCAGTATTTT
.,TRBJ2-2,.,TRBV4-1,CANSLRTANTGELFF,TGCGCCAACAGCCTTCGGACCGCGAACACCGGGGAGCTGTTTTTT
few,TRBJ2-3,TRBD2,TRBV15,CATSRTSGRASDTQYF,TGTGCCACCAGCAGGACTAGCGGGAGGGCCAGTGATACGCAGTATTTT
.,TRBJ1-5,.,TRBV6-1,CASRRQVLLPQHF,TGTGCCAGCAGGAGACAGGTCTTGCTGCCCCAGCATTTT
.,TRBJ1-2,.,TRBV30,CAWSVRADRWGIYGYTF,TGTGCCTGGAGTGTACGGGCCGACAGATGGGGAATCTATGGCTACACCTTC
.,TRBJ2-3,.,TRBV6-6,CATKNWATSTDTQYF,TGTGCCACCAAAAACTGGGCTACCAGCACAGATACGCAGTATTTT
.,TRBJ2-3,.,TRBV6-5,CASRVGGSDTQYF,TGTGCCAGCCGAGTGGGAGGATCAGATACGCAGTATTTT
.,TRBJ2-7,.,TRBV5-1,CASSLGGQPAYEQYF,TGCGCCAGCAGCTTGGGGGGACAACCCGCCTACGAGCAGTACTTC
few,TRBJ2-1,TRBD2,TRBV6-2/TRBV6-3,CASGKAGSSEQFF,TGTGCCAGCGGGAAAGCGGGATCAAGTGAGCAGTTCTTC
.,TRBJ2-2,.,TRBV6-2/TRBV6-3,CASSQTDNTGELFF,TGTGCCAGCAGTCAGACAGATAACACCGGGGAGCTGTTTTTT
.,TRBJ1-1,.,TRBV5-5,CASGGEAFF,TGTGCCAGCGGGGGGGAAGCTTTCTTT
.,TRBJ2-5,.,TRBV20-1,CSAKAGQETQYF,TGCAGTGCTAAGGCAGGCCAAGAGACCCAGTACTTC
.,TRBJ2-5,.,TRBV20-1,CSARYGAVETQYF,TGCAGTGCTAGATATGGGGCTGTAGAGACCCAGTACTTC
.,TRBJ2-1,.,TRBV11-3,CASSLEDNEQFF,TGTGCCAGCAGCTTAGAGGACAATGAGCAGTTCTTC
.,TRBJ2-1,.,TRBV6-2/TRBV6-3,CASSYNSLVGISDEQFF,TGTGCCAGCAGTTACAATTCACTAGTCGGTATCAGCGATGAGCAGTTCTTC
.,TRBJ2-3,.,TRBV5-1,CASSPTASTDTQYF,TGCGCCAGCAGCCCAACGGCTAGCACAGATACGCAGTATTTT
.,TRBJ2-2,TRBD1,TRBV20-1,CSAPTGSDTGELFF,TGCAGTGCCCCGACAGGGTCGGACACCGGGGAGCTGTTTTTT
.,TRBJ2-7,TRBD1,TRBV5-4,CASTTQGAYEQYF,TGTGCCAGCACTACACAGGGGGCCTACGAGCAGTACTTC
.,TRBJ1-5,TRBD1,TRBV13,CASSLRDSGQPQHF,TGTGCCAGCAGCTTAAGGGACAGTGGTCAGCCCCAGCATTTT
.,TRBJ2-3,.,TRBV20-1,CSGQIALGTDTQYF,TGCAGTGGGCAGATAGCGTTGGGCACAGATACGCAGTATTTT
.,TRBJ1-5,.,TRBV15,CATRHRDQPQHF,TGTGCCACCAGGCATCGGGATCAGCCCCAGCATTTT
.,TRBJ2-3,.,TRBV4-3,CASSLGGATNELTDTQYF,TGCGCCAGCAGCCTTGGAGGGGCCACCAACGAGCTCACAGATACGCAGTATTTT
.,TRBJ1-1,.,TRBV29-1,CSVGGEAFF,TGCAGCGTTGGGGGCGAGGCTTTCTTT
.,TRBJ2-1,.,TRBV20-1,CSARAGSPTNEQFF,TGCAGTGCTAGAGCAGGCAGCCCCACCAATGAGCAGTTCTTC